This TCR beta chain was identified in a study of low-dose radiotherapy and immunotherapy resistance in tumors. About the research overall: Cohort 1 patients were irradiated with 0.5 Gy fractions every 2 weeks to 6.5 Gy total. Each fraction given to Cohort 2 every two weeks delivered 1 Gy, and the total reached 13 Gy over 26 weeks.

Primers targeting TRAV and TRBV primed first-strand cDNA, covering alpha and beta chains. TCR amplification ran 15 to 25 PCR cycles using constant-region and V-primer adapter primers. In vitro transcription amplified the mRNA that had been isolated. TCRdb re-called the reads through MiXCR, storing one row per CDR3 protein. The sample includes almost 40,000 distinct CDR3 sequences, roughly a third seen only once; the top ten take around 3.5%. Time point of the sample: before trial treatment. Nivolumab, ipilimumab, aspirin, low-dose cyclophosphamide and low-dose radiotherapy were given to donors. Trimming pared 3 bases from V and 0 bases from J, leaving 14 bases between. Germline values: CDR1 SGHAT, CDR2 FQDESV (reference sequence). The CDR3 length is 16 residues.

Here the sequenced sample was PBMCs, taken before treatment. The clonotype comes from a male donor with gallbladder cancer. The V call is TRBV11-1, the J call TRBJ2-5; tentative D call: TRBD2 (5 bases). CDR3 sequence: CASSFAGNTNQETQYF. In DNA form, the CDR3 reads TGTGCCAGCAGCTTTGCGGGTAATACCAACCAAGAGACCCAGTACTTC.